This TCR beta chain was sequenced during a study of vaccination and CD4 T cells after COVID-19. Details on this clonotype: Its antigen is undetermined.

The J segment lost 5 bases and the V segment lost 5 bases, leaving 14 bases of the junction unmatched. The V gene's germline CDR1 is SGHTA and CDR2 FQGNSA. The CDR3 covers 16 residues. Sequence data for DNA of cultured CD4+ T cells were generated by the Oncomine TCR Beta short-read assay. TCRdb redid the calling of the PCR reads with MiXCR, one entry per CDR3 protein. The sample carries just under 10,000 distinct CDR3 sequences, about 54% recorded once. As to treatment: approximately nine-day PBMC culture with coronavirus spike peptide pools or control peptides (ViraFEST assay). The material sequenced was CD4+ T cells from blood, cultured in vitro. The sequence was collected from a human donor who had recovered from COVID-19. The chain carries TRBV7-2 and TRBJ2-7, with 8 bases that match TRBD1. The CDR3 here is CASSPDLSRGRDEQYF. The DNA of the CDR3 is TGTGCCAGCAGCCCAGATCTTAGCAGGGGGCGGGACGAGCAGTACTTC.